Listed below are T cell receptor beta chains from one sample, sequenced in a study of cytomegalovirus exposure and HLA in healthy donors. Sequenced by immunoSEQ multiplex PCR; TCRdb stores in-frame clones only, minus some. The sample includes about 160,000 clones, roughly 78% of them seen just once. The specimen sequenced was PBMCs. All receptors derive from a man over 45 in good health and CMV-seropositive. Both conserved end residues are part of each CDR3. D genes are given only for firm matches. For some rows the clone size is stated as once, few or many, or as a class when expanded; others skip it.

TRBJ1-4 | NA | TRBV10-1 | NA | TGCGCCAGCACCGAGGGGGGGTACAATGAAAAACTGTTTTTT | CASTEGGYNEKLFF
TRBJ2-1 | NA | TRBV7-2 | NA | TGTGCCAGCAGCTTAGATCCTTCCCACAATGAGCAGTTCTTC | CASSLDPSHNEQFF
TRBJ2-1 | TRBD1 | TRBV6-6 | NA | TGTGCCAGCATTTTATTTAACAGGGGCGATCACAATGAGCAGTTCTTC | CASILFNRGDHNEQFF
TRBJ1-6 | NA | TRBV28 | NA | TGTGCCAGCAGTTTATTGGGGCTTAAGAGCTCCTATAATTCACCCCTCCACTTT | CASSLLGLKSSYNSPLHF
TRBJ2-7 | NA | TRBV5-1 | NA | TGCGCCAGCAGCTTTCAGGGGCCCCTCTACGAGCAGTACTTC | CASSFQGPLYEQYF
TRBJ2-2 | TRBD2 | TRBV5-6 | NA | TGTGCCAGCCGACTCTCCGGGGGGACCGGGGAGCTGTTTTTT | CASRLSGGTGELFF
TRBJ1-2 | TRBD1 | TRBV19 | NA | TGTGCCAGTAGTGCCAGCCCCCGACAGGGGCATCACTATGGCTACACCTTC | CASSASPRQGHHYGYTF
TRBJ1-5 | NA | TRBV18 | NA | TGTGCCAGCTCACCAGGGGCCAATCAGCCCCAGCATTTT | CASSPGANQPQHF
TRBJ1-4 | NA | TRBV19 | NA | TGTGCCAGTAGTATTAGTGGTGAAAAACTGTTTTTT | CASSISGEKLFF
TRBJ2-2 | TRBD2 | TRBV4-1 | once | TGCGCCAGCAGCCTTCACTATAGCGGGCACACCGGGGAGCTGTTTTTT | CASSLHYSGHTGELFF
TRBJ2-3 | NA | TRBV28 | NA | TGTGCCAGCAGTTTAGGGACCCGGGACTTATTTCGCACAGATACGCAGTATTTT | CASSLGTRDLFRTDTQYF
TRBJ2-7 | NA | TRBV28 | NA | TGTGCCAGCAGTTCGGACACGGACACCCCCTACGAGCAGTACTTC | CASSSDTDTPYEQYF
TRBJ2-7 | NA | TRBV29-1 | few | TGCAGCGTTGTACTTGCACTCTACGAGCAGTACTTC | CSVVLALYEQYF
TRBJ1-2 | TRBD1 | TRBV28 | once | TGTGCCAGCAGCCGTGGACAGAGGGGGCTTGGCTACACCTTC | CASSRGQRGLGYTF
TRBJ2-3 | NA | TRBV29-1 | NA | TGCAGCGTTGAAGCCCCAGGGAATGGGCACACAGATACGCAGTATTTT | CSVEAPGNGHTDTQYF
TRBJ2-7 | TRBD2 | TRBV2 | NA | TGTGCCAGCAACACGGGACTAGGGTTCTACGAGCAGTACTTC | CASNTGLGFYEQYF
TRBJ2-1 | TRBD1 | TRBV10-1 | few | TGCGCCAGCAGTGAGTGGACAGGGGGCCATGAGCAGTTCTTC | CASSEWTGGHEQFF
TRBJ1-5 | NA | TRBV27 | NA | TGTGCCAGCAGTTTCGATAGGGGCAACCAGCCCCAGCATTTT | CASSFDRGNQPQHF
TRBJ2-2 | TRBD2 | TRBV2 | NA | TGTGCCAGCAGCTCGGGACTAGCGGGAGTAGAGCTGTTTTTT | CASSSGLAGVELFF
TRBJ1-5 | NA | TRBV5-1 | once | TGCGCCAGCAGCCCGGCCCCGGTGGGGGGAGGTCAGCCCCAGCATTTT | CASSPAPVGGGQPQHF
TRBJ1-6 | NA | TRBV7-3 | NA | TGTGCCAGCAGCTTATCCCAGGGTGATAGGTCACCCCTCCACTTT | CASSLSQGDRSPLHF